These 14 T cell receptor beta chains were sequenced from one sample in a study of shared clonotypes between healthy human individuals. The method was immunoSEQ multiplex PCR; TCRdb's version includes in-frame clones alone and lacks a portion of them. This repertoire shows under 600,000 clones, approximately 97% found once; its top ten account for around 0.057%. Sequencing was done on a sample of naive CD4+ T cells sorted from blood. Described subset: CD45RA+ positively selected. Receptors originate from a woman under 40 in good health.

This clone was seen only once. This chain joins TRBV6-5 and TRBJ2-7, with D possibly being TRBD1 (6 bases). The CDR3 is 15 amino acids. V dropped 2 bases and J dropped 0 bases, with 11 bases sitting between them. Germline V lookup: CDR1 MNHEY, CDR2 SVGAGI. The CDR3 DNA reads as TGTGCCAGCAGTTACGTCCAGGGGCCCTCCTACGAGCAGTACTTC. As protein: CASSYVQGPSYEQYF.

The chain employs TRBV28 and TRBJ2-5; D might be TRBD2 (5 bases). Looked up from germline, CDR1 is MDHEN and CDR2 is SYDVKM. The V end lost 8 bases, the J end lost 6 bases, and 25 bases lay between the germline ends. The CDR3 spans 16 residues. Here the CDR3 reads CASYPQRAGGSKTQYF. In nucleotides, the CDR3 is TGTGCCAGCTACCCTCAACGCGCAGGAGGATCGAAGACCCAGTACTTC.

A note on this clone: The same CDR3 also results from other DNA sequences found in this sample. The chain combines TRBV29-1 with TRBJ1-3; D call uncertain. V lost 6 bases and J 4 bases, leaving 10 bases between the germline ends. CDR3 length equals 12 residues. CDR1 is SQVTM, CDR2 ANQGSEA, per germline. Here the CDR3 DNA reads TGCAGCGTGGGGAATTCCGGAAACACCATATATTTT. Translation: CSVGNSGNTIYF.

The V and J genes are TRBV5-1 and TRBJ2-2, with D possibly called TRBD1 or TRBD2 (6 bases each). The CDR3 has 18 residues. V lost 4 bases and J 3 bases, leaving 22 bases between the germline ends. The V gene's germline CDR1 is SGHRS and CDR2 YFSETQ. CDR3 amino acids: CASSRTKGEGEDTGELFF. The CDR3 DNA sequence: TGCGCCAGCAGCCGAACCAAGGGGGAAGGGGAGGACACCGGGGAGCTGTTTTTT.

V usage is TRBV19 and J usage is TRBJ2-1; 10 positions agree with TRBD2. Germline CDR1 is LNHDA and CDR2 is SQIVND (reference sequence). The V gene end was trimmed by 2 bases and the J gene end by 8 bases; junction bases not matched to a gene: 12. The CDR3 is made up of 17 amino acids. CDR3 DNA sequence: TGTGCCAGTAGTATATACCCTAGCGGGAGTCTGGAGGATGAGCAGTTCTTC. Amino acids: CASSIYPSGSLEDEQFF.

V and J are TRBV10-3 and TRBJ2-5; 8 positions agree with TRBD1. The germline gives CDR1 ENHRY, CDR2 SYGVKD. With V trimmed by 5 bases and J by 5 bases, 7 bases remained unmatched. This CDR3 has 14 amino acids. The CDR3 DNA sequence: TGTGCCATCAGTTTACAGGGGGGACGGGAGACCCAGTACTTC. Translating gives CAISLQGGRETQYF.

The chain couples TRBV11-2 to TRBJ2-7, with 9 bases that match TRBD1. Germline trimming cut 8 bases from V and 5 bases from J; bases unmatched to any gene: 4. The CDR3 consists of 12 residues. Per the germline V gene, CDR1 is SGHAT and CDR2 is FQNNGV. CDR3 sequence: CASHRGLDEQYF. The CDR3 bases are TGTGCCAGCCACAGGGGGCTGGACGAGCAGTACTTC.

The chain employs TRBV28 and TRBJ1-1; D uncertain. Deletions cut 4 bases from V and 0 bases from J, with 6 bases between. Germline V gene lookup returns CDR1 MDHEN and CDR2 SYDVKM. The CDR3 has 13 amino acids. The DNA for the CDR3 is TGTGCCAGCAGTTCCAGAATGAACACTGAAGCTTTCTTT. This encodes CASSSRMNTEAFF.

This sequence joins TRBV11-3 and TRBJ2-2; TRBD1 might be the D (6 bases). The CDR3 sequence is 15 residues long. V lost 8 bases and J 0 bases, leaving 13 bases between the germline ends. Germline V gene lookup returns CDR1 SGHNT and CDR2 YENEEA. The CDR3 region is CASSRGSSNTGELFF. CDR3 DNA sequence: TGTGCCAGCTCTAGGGGGAGTTCGAACACCGGGGAGCTGTTTTTT.

As regards this clone: This specimen includes other DNA sequences encoding the same CDR3. The chain has TRBV2 and TRBJ2-7; 7 nucleotides match TRBD1. The germline gives CDR1 SNHLY, CDR2 FYNNEI. This CDR3 comprises 12 residues. V dropped 6 bases and J dropped 2; count of bases not matched to a gene: 1. CDR3 residues: CASRGGTYEQYF. CDR3 in DNA: TGTGCCAGCAGAGGGGGCACCTACGAGCAGTACTTC. The whole variable domain, filled in from reference TRBV2 and TRBJ2-7, reads EPEVTQTPSHQVTQMGQEVILRCVPISNHLYFYWYRQILGQKVEFLVSFYNNEISEKSEIFDDQFSVERPDGSNFTLKIRSTKLEDSAMYFCASRGGTYEQYFGPGTRLTVT.

The chain is built from TRBV7-9 and TRBJ1-1; D not certain. This CDR3 spans 14 amino acids. Germline loops: CDR1 SEHNR, CDR2 FQNEAQ (reference sequence). The V end lost 1 base, the J end lost 1 base, and 7 bases lay between the germline ends. Written as DNA, the CDR3 is TGTGCCAGCAGCTTAGAGGCTGGGAACACTGAAGCTTTCTTT. As protein: CASSLEAGNTEAFF. Drawing the rest from reference TRBV7-9 and TRBJ1-1, the complete variable domain is DTGVSQNPRHKITKRGQNVTFRCDPISEHNRLYWYRQTLGQGPEFLTYFQNEAQLEKSRLLSDRFSAERPKGSFSTLEIQRTEQGDSAMYLCASSLEAGNTEAFFGQGTRLTVV.

This chain joins TRBV19 and TRBJ1-5; 7 bases map to TRBD1. V dropped 4 bases and J dropped 0; count of bases not matched to a gene: 9. Germline CDR1 reads LNHDA; CDR2 reads SQIVND (reference sequence). This CDR3 comprises 17 residues. The DNA of the CDR3 is TGTGCCAGTAGTACGGGACAGCCACTAGATAGCAATCAGCCCCAGCATTTT. Its protein is CASSTGQPLDSNQPQHF.

The chain is built from TRBV28 and TRBJ2-7, with 11 bases that match TRBD2. The CDR3 consists of 15 residues. The V and J ends lost 3 bases and 2 bases, in that order; junction bases with no gene match: 3. CDR1 is MDHEN, CDR2 SYDVKM, per germline. CDR3 amino acids: CASSFSGRDTYEQYF. In nucleotides, the CDR3 is TGTGCCAGCAGTTTTAGCGGGAGGGATACCTACGAGCAGTACTTC.

This chain joins TRBV7-2 and TRBJ2-1; D is ambiguous. The V end lost 5 bases, the J end lost 4 bases, and 9 bases lay between the germline ends. This CDR3 is built from 13 residues. Germline V lookup: CDR1 SGHTA, CDR2 FQGNSA. DNA of the CDR3: TGTGCCAGCAGCCCGGTGGGGTACAATGAGCAGTTCTTC. This translates into CASSPVGYNEQFF. Combining the CDR3 with reference TRBV7-2 and TRBJ2-1 gives the whole variable domain GAGVSQSPSNKVTEKGKDVELRCDPISGHTALYWYRQSLGQGLEFLIYFQGNSAPDKSGLPSDRFSAERTGGSVSTLTIQRTQQEDSAVYLCASSPVGYNEQFFGPGTRLTVL.